The 30 T cell receptor beta chains listed next were all sequenced from one sample in a study of T cell repertoires in cytomegalovirus infection. TCRdb processed the reads anew with MiXCR; each CDR3 protein has one entry. Of 200,000 to 300,000 distinct CDR3 sequences in the sample, around 15% were seen once. Sequencing was performed on PBMCs. The receptors here all came from a human donor in good health (CMV status not recorded). Some clones in this sample may be carry-over from other donors' samples.

This clonotype was observed a handful of times. The chain is built from TRBV6-5 and TRBJ2-3; a weak D match, TRBD1 (6 bases). V was cut by 0 bases and J by 5 bases, with 6 bases left in between. Germline loops: CDR1 MNHEY, CDR2 SVGAGI. There are 13 residues in the CDR3. In DNA form, the CDR3 reads TGTGCCAGCAGTTACTCAGGGGGAGATACGCAGTATTTT. Translation: CASSYSGGDTQYF.

This clonotype was counted many times. J is TRBJ2-1 and V is TRBV7-9, with D possibly TRBD2 on 5 matching bases. The CDR3 runs 15 residues. Per germline, CDR1 SEHNR and CDR2 FQNEAQ (reference sequence). V lost 4 bases, J lost 8 bases, and 18 bases lay in between. This chain's CDR3 is CASSSSANLAYEQFF. CDR3 coding DNA: TGTGCCAGCAGCTCCTCGGCCAACCTAGCCTATGAGCAGTTCTTC.

Ten or more counts support this clonotype. V and J are TRBV7-6 and TRBJ1-1; 9 bases align to TRBD1. Germline lookup yields CDR1 SGHVS and CDR2 FNYEAQ. This CDR3 has 16 amino acids. V trimming: 5 bases; J trimming: 6 bases; junction bases outside the gene matches: 13. CDR3 in amino acids: CASSRGQGVPSPEAFF. Written as DNA, the CDR3 is TGTGCCAGCAGCCGGGGACAGGGTGTACCCTCCCCTGAAGCTTTCTTT.

This clonotype has a handful of counts. One junction end disagrees with the germline gene, perhaps due to a read error. This chain uses TRBV12-3 or TRBV12-4 with TRBJ1-3; the D is unclear. CDR3 length: 13 residues. CDR3 loop: CASSQRPGITIYF. DNA of the CDR3: TGTGCCAGCAGTCAAAGACCGGGAATCACCATATATTTT.

The chain joins TRBV20-1 to TRBJ2-5; TRBD2 is a possible D gene (5 bases). The CDR3 loop spans 14 amino acids. Germline V gene data show CDR1 as DFQATT and CDR2 as SNEGSKA (reference sequence). The V and J ends lost 6 bases and 0 bases respectively, with 14 bases between them. The CDR3 is CSAVVLVHQETQYF. CDR3 DNA: TGCAGTGCAGTCGTACTAGTGCACCAAGAGACCCAGTACTTC.

The chain joins TRBV15 to TRBJ2-2; the D is unclear. Germline values: CDR1 LNHNV, CDR2 YYDKDF (reference sequence). With 5 bases removed from V and 5 bases from J, the gap between germline ends came to 9 bases. The CDR3 is 13 residues long. This chain's CDR3 is CATSVGGTGELFF. In nucleotides, the CDR3 is TGTGCCACCAGCGTGGGTGGAACCGGGGAGCTGTTTTTT.

In this sample, this clonotype turned up many times. This rearrangement joins TRBV7-6 to TRBJ2-2, with D possibly TRBD2 on 6 matching bases. The CDR3 spans 17 residues. With 5 bases removed from V and 3 bases from J, the gap between germline ends came to 19 bases. Germline V gene sequence: CDR1 SGHVS, CDR2 FNYEAQ. CDR3 in DNA: TGTGCCAGCAGCCCCAATTTTTCGGGAGTGGACACCGGGGAGCTGTTTTTT. This translates into CASSPNFSGVDTGELFF.

This chain uses TRBV7-9 with TRBJ2-7, with a tentative D call TRBD1 (5 bases). There are 13 residues in the CDR3. CDR1 SEHNR and CDR2 FQNEAQ come from the germline V gene (reference sequence). The V and J ends lost 5 bases and 6 bases respectively, with 14 bases between them. The CDR3 reads CASSPQGWGEQYF. In DNA form, the CDR3 reads TGTGCCAGCAGCCCCCAGGGATGGGGCGAGCAGTACTTC.

The table lists this clonotype with a few counts. V gene TRBV2 combines with J gene TRBJ1-5; a weak D match, TRBD1 (5 bases). This CDR3 contains 15 residues. V lost 7 bases and J lost 5, with 18 bases in between. CDR1 SNHLY and CDR2 FYNNEI come from the germline V gene. CDR3 coding DNA: TGTGCCAGCAAACCCCGGGACCTAACTCATCAGCCCCAGCATTTT. Translated, it gives CASKPRDLTHQPQHF.

This clonotype came up many times. The chain combines TRBV7-8 with TRBJ2-7, with 11 bases fitting TRBD2. Trimming took 1 base from V and 2 from J; bases not matched to a gene: 1. The CDR3 spans 15 residues. Per the germline V gene, CDR1 is SGHVS and CDR2 is FQNEAQ. CDR3 region: CASSLETSGAYEQYF. CDR3 nucleotides: TGTGCCAGCAGCTTAGAGACTAGCGGGGCCTACGAGCAGTACTTC.

This clonotype was recorded at least ten times. The V and J genes are TRBV7-2 and TRBJ2-7; a weak D match, TRBD1 (6 bases). The CDR3 spans 16 residues. The V gene's germline CDR1 is SGHTA and CDR2 FQGNSA. V lost 5 bases and J lost 0, with 17 bases in between. The CDR3 reads CASSPPGQTYSYEQYF. The CDR3 DNA reads TGTGCCAGCAGCCCCCCCGGACAGACGTACTCCTACGAGCAGTACTTC.

The V gene is TRBV20-1, the J gene TRBJ2-5; the D gene could be TRBD1 or TRBD2 (5 bases each). The CDR3 loop spans 14 amino acids. CDR1 is DFQATT and CDR2 is SNEGSKA in the germline V gene (reference sequence). Trimming left V 5 bases short and J 0 bases short, with 13 bases between. The DNA of the CDR3 is TGCAGTGCTCTTCGAGGGGCTAACCAAGAGACCCAGTACTTC. Its protein is CSALRGANQETQYF.

This clonotype was seen many times. This chain uses TRBV2 with TRBJ1-2; D is ambiguous. V dropped 7 bases and J dropped 2 bases, with 14 bases sitting between them. This CDR3 spans 14 amino acids. Germline CDR1 SNHLY, CDR2 FYNNEI. The CDR3 region is CASNAPRENYGYTF. The CDR3 nucleotides read TGTGCCAGCAATGCCCCAAGGGAAAACTATGGCTACACCTTC. Together with reference TRBV2 and TRBJ1-2, the CDR3 gives the full variable domain: EPEVTQTPSHQVTQMGQEVILRCVPISNHLYFYWYRQILGQKVEFLVSFYNNEISEKSEIFDDQFSVERPDGSNFTLKIRSTKLEDSAMYFCASNAPRENYGYTFGSGTRLTVV.

V and J are TRBV7-8 and TRBJ2-4, with D unclear. V dropped 3 bases and J dropped 2 bases, with 11 bases sitting between them. The CDR3 is made up of 15 amino acids. Germline CDR1 reads SGHVS; CDR2 reads FQNEAQ. The CDR3 sequence: CASSFGNSSKNIQYF. CDR3 bases: TGTGCCAGCAGCTTTGGAAACAGTTCCAAAAACATTCAGTACTTC. Complete variable domain (other parts from reference TRBV7-8 and TRBJ2-4): GAGVSQSPRYKVAKRGQDVALRCDPISGHVSLFWYQQALGQGPEFLTYFQNEAQLDKSGLPSDRFFAERPEGSVSTLKIQRTQQEDSAVYLCASSFGNSSKNIQYFGAGTRLSVL.

This clonotype was detected many times. The rearrangement joins TRBV7-2 to TRBJ1-3; D remains unclear. CDR3 size: 15 residues. V was cut by 1 base and J by 3 bases, with 10 bases left in between. Germline V gene data show CDR1 as SGHTA and CDR2 as FQGNSA. The CDR3 here is CASSLVAALGNTIYF. CDR3 DNA sequence: TGTGCCAGCAGCTTAGTCGCAGCGCTTGGAAACACCATATATTTT.

This clonotype was recorded many times. The chain is built from TRBV7-2 and TRBJ2-7, with D maybe TRBD2 (5 bases). V was cut by 1 base and J by 5 bases, with 15 bases left in between. This CDR3 is built from 15 residues. CDR1 is SGHTA, CDR2 FQGNSA, per germline. The DNA of the CDR3 is TGTGCCAGCAGCTTAGATGCTGGGAGTAGGAACGAGCAGTACTTC. It codes for CASSLDAGSRNEQYF.

The sample holds many counts of this clonotype. The gene calls are TRBV7-2 and TRBJ1-6; 8 nucleotides line up with TRBD1. Germline CDR1 SGHTA, CDR2 FQGNSA. The trim removed 4 bases at V and 5 bases at J, leaving 4 bases unmatched. The CDR3 is made up of 15 amino acids. In DNA form, the CDR3 reads TGTGCCAGCAGCTCAGAGACAGGGGATAATTCACCCCTCCACTTT. This translates into CASSSETGDNSPLHF.

This clonotype has a count of ten or more. As DNA, the CDR3 is TGTGCCAGCAGCTTAGAGCCGCGTAGCGGGAGGTTTGGGAATGAGCAGTTCTTC. Amino acids: CASSLEPRSGRFGNEQFF. The V gene is TRBV7-6, the J gene TRBJ2-1, with 10 nucleotides matching TRBD2. Germline CDR1 and CDR2: SGHVS and FNYEAQ. This CDR3 has 18 amino acids. V gave up 1 base and J gave up 7 bases; unmatched junction bases: 13.

This clonotype occurred many times. The rearrangement uses TRBV7-9 and TRBJ2-1, with 11 bases lining up with TRBD1. With V trimmed by 0 bases and J by 8 bases, 9 bases remained unmatched. Germline CDR1 SEHNR, CDR2 FQNEAQ (reference sequence). The length of the CDR3 is 17 residues. The DNA for the CDR3 is TGTGCCAGCAGCTTAGCGACGGGACAGGGGGTATTCGATGAGCAGTTCTTC. Translated: CASSLATGQGVFDEQFF.

The chain links TRBV9 to TRBJ2-2, with D unresolved. The V gene's germline CDR1 is SGDLS and CDR2 YYNGEE. This CDR3 contains 13 residues. V lost 0 bases and J lost 5, with 5 bases in between. CDR3 sequence (DNA): TGTGCCAGCAGCGTAGCGGTGACCGGGGAGCTGTTTTTT. Amino acid sequence: CASSVAVTGELFF.

The chain employs TRBV28 and TRBJ1-6; D gene uncertain. Germline CDR1 is MDHEN and CDR2 is SYDVKM. CDR3 size: 11 residues. The ends were cut back, 7 bases at V and 9 bases at J, with 7 bases in the middle. CDR3 loop: CASTSGSPLHF. As DNA, the CDR3 is TGTGCCAGCACAAGCGGTTCACCCCTCCACTTT.

This clonotype was observed at least ten times. The chain recombines TRBV7-3 with TRBJ2-1, with a possible D match to TRBD2 (7 bases). The germline V and J ends were trimmed by 2 bases and 5 bases, with 10 bases remaining between them. The CDR3 is 14 amino acids. Per the germline V gene, CDR1 is SGHTA and CDR2 is FQGTGA. As DNA, the CDR3 is TGTGCCAGCAGCTTAGTGGGGGGGCACAATGAGCAGTTCTTC. Amino acids: CASSLVGGHNEQFF.

This clonotype was counted ten times or more. The chain recombines TRBV7-3 with TRBJ2-7, with 7 bases lining up with TRBD1. Germline CDR1 SGHTA, CDR2 FQGTGA. The CDR3 contains 14 residues. The V gene end was trimmed by 4 bases and the J gene end by 2 bases; junction bases not matched to a gene: 5. The CDR3 reads CASSSAGGPYEQYF. The CDR3 DNA follows: TGTGCCAGCAGCTCCGCAGGGGGACCCTACGAGCAGTACTTC.

The chain is built from TRBV6-6 and TRBJ1-5, with D possibly being TRBD1 (6 bases). The CDR3 spans 15 residues. Between the trimmed V and J ends, which lost 6 bases and 4 bases, there was a span of 16 bases. Germline V gene sequence: CDR1 MNHNY, CDR2 SVGAGI (reference sequence). Here the CDR3 reads CASSWGGAGNQPQHF. In nucleotides, the CDR3 is TGTGCCAGCAGCTGGGGGGGGGCGGGTAATCAGCCCCAGCATTTT.

This clonotype has just a few counts. The chain uses TRBV29-1 and TRBJ1-2, with 8 bases lining up with TRBD1. V gave up 7 bases and J gave up 8 bases; unmatched junction bases: 9. The germline CDR1 and CDR2 sequences are SQVTM and ANQGSEA. The CDR3 has 12 amino acids. The CDR3: CSGAGQGHGYTF. DNA of the CDR3: TGCAGCGGGGCAGGACAGGGACACGGCTACACCTTC.

This clonotype was counted at least ten times. The chain carries TRBV7-8 and TRBJ1-5, with D perhaps TRBD1 (6 bases). Trimming left V 2 bases short and J 3 bases short, with 14 bases between. Germline V CDR1 and CDR2: SGHVS, FQNEAQ. The CDR3 consists of 16 residues. The DNA for the CDR3 is TGTGCCAGCAGCTTATATTGGCAGGGACACAATCAGCCCCAGCATTTT. Translated, it gives CASSLYWQGHNQPQHF.

The chain carries TRBV4-1 and TRBJ1-1, with D unresolved. The germline CDR1 and CDR2 sequences are MGHRA and YSYEKL. Deletions cut 1 base from V and 1 base from J, with 7 bases between. The CDR3 totals 14 residues. This CDR3 is CASSQGVSNTEAFF. In DNA form, the CDR3 reads TGCGCCAGCAGCCAAGGGGTGTCGAACACTGAAGCTTTCTTT.

This clonotype was observed at least ten times. The chain employs TRBV7-2 and TRBJ2-3, with 7 bases lining up with TRBD2. The CDR3 loop spans 16 amino acids. V shed 0 bases, J shed 5 bases, and the junction held 8 bases outside the gene matches. Germline-derived CDR1 and CDR2 are SGHTA and FQGNSA. CDR3 sequence: CASSLAGGGSKDTQYF. CDR3 in DNA: TGTGCCAGCAGCTTAGCGGGAGGCGGGAGTAAAGATACGCAGTATTTT.

This clonotype has only a few counts. The chain recombines TRBV5-1 with TRBJ1-4, with D possibly being TRBD1 (5 bases). Germline V gene lookup returns CDR1 SGHRS and CDR2 YFSETQ. CDR3 size: 15 residues. V lost 0 bases to trimming and J lost 8 bases, with 14 bases between them. CDR3 region: CASSLGGSGGEKLFF. The CDR3 bases are TGCGCCAGCAGCTTGGGGGGCTCAGGAGGAGAAAAACTGTTTTTT.

The chain uses TRBV20-1 and TRBJ1-3, with a possible D match to TRBD1 (5 bases). CDR1 is DFQATT and CDR2 is SNEGSKA in the germline V gene (reference sequence). The ends were cut back, 7 bases at V and 4 bases at J, with 8 bases in the middle. The CDR3 contains 11 residues. CDR3 loop: CSVGHGNTIYF. The CDR3 DNA is TGCAGTGTAGGACACGGAAACACCATATATTTT.